A single sample is the source of the 7 T cell receptor beta chains below, sequenced in a study of T cell repertoires in MIS-A myocarditis. The repertoire was sequenced with immunoSEQ multiplex PCR; TCRdb's copy has only in-frame clones and lacks some. The sample includes about 10,000 clones, roughly 91% of them seen just once. The sample taken for sequencing was thoracic lymph node tissue obtained at autopsy. The source is a man between 18 and 29 years old with fulminant myocarditis from multisystem inflammatory syndrome in adults (MIS-A) after COVID-19.

J is TRBJ2-7 and V is TRBV10-3, with 8 nucleotides matching TRBD2. The germline gives CDR1 ENHRY, CDR2 SYGVKD. The CDR3 runs to 13 residues. Trimming cost V 6 bases and J 1 base; bases outside gene matches: 2. DNA for the CDR3: TGTGCCATCAGCGGACTAGCTTCCTACGAGCAGTACTTC. It specifies CAISGLASYEQYF.

This rearrangement joins TRBV2 to TRBJ1-4; D is unresolved. The CDR3 length is 14 residues. Germline V gives CDR1 SNHLY, CDR2 FYNNEI. V gave up 7 bases and J gave up 6 bases, with 15 bases separating them. The CDR3 here is CASMRERGYEKLFF. The CDR3 bases are TGTGCCAGCATGAGGGAGCGGGGTTATGAAAAACTGTTTTTT. The variable domain in full, completed from reference TRBV2 and TRBJ1-4, reads EPEVTQTPSHQVTQMGQEVILRCVPISNHLYFYWYRQILGQKVEFLVSFYNNEISEKSEIFDDQFSVERPDGSNFTLKIRSTKLEDSAMYFCASMRERGYEKLFFGSGTQLSVL.

The gene calls are TRBV9 and TRBJ2-3, with 9 bases lining up with TRBD2. V lost 4 bases to trimming and J lost 4 bases; unmatched junction nucleotides: 4. Per germline, CDR1 SGDLS and CDR2 YYNGEE. The CDR3 runs 14 residues. CDR3 amino acids: CASSPGLASDTQYF. The CDR3 nucleotides read TGTGCCAGCAGCCCCGGACTAGCGTCAGATACGCAGTATTTT.

The V call is TRBV15, the J call TRBJ1-2; a possible D gene is TRBD1 (5 bases). Germline V gene data show CDR1 as LNHNV and CDR2 as YYDKDF (reference sequence). The CDR3 has 14 residues. Deletions cut 5 bases from V and 6 bases from J, with 16 bases between. CDR3 nucleotide sequence: TGTGCCACCAGCCTTCCCGACAGACGCAATGGCTACACCTTC. Its protein product is CATSLPDRRNGYTF.

This clone occurred once. This chain uses TRBV6-6 with TRBJ2-7; D may be TRBD1 (6 bases). The CDR3 consists of 12 residues. The germline V gene has CDR1 MNHNY and CDR2 SVGAGI (reference sequence). V shed 5 bases and J shed 2 bases, with 7 bases lying between them. CDR3 sequence: CASSRQAYEQYF. The DNA for the CDR3 is TGTGCCAGCAGTCGACAGGCCTACGAGCAGTACTTC.

The chain joins TRBV19 to TRBJ1-1, with unresolved D. Per the germline V gene, CDR1 is LNHDA and CDR2 is SQIVND (reference sequence). The V gene lost 0 bases and the J gene lost 1 base, with 12 bases spanning the gap. This CDR3 spans 16 amino acids. The CDR3: CASSIENRVSNTEAFF. In DNA, the CDR3 is TGTGCCAGTAGTATAGAAAACAGAGTTTCGAACACTGAAGCTTTCTTT. Combining the CDR3 with reference TRBV19 and TRBJ1-1 gives the whole variable domain DGGITQSPKYLFRKEGQNVTLSCEQNLNHDAMYWYRQDPGQGLRLIYYSQIVNDFQKGDIAEGYSVSREKKESFPLTVTSAQKNPTAFYLCASSIENRVSNTEAFFGQGTRLTVV.

The chain carries TRBV11-2 and TRBJ2-1, with 10 bases identical to TRBD2. Germline assignment: CDR1 SGHAT and CDR2 FQNNGV. The J segment lost 2 bases and the V segment lost 9 bases, leaving 10 bases of the junction unmatched. The CDR3 consists of 16 residues. CDR3 amino acids: CARGGPGLAAYNEQFF. In DNA, the CDR3 is TGTGCCAGGGGGGGTCCAGGACTAGCGGCCTACAATGAGCAGTTCTTC.